The clone carrying this TCR beta chain came up a few times. This sample was taken from a study of T cells in Graves' hyperthyroidism and ophthalmopathy. For the study at large: Peripheral blood was acquired at first diagnosis, ahead of any therapy whatsoever.

The CDR3 extends over 18 amino acids. CDR1 MNHEY and CDR2 SVGEGT come from the germline V gene. V gave up 6 bases and J gave up 7 bases, with 30 bases separating them. RNA transcripts provided the source from which TCR beta CDR3 regions were amplified. The study used the HTBI primer set for a first-round RT-PCR of the TCR CDR3. MiXCR was run by TCRdb on the multiplex PCR reads, yielding one entry per CDR3 protein. The sample lists fewer than 650,000 distinct CDR3 sequences; approximately 15% were seen once. This clonotype was sampled from a woman in her thirties or forties with Graves' ophthalmopathy. The chain links TRBV6-2 or TRBV6-3 to TRBJ1-1, with no clear D. Sequencing used blood. CDR3 residues: CASSQTETDAREGGEAFF. CDR3 sequence (DNA): TGTGCCAGCAGCCAAACCGAGACGGACGCGAGGGAGGGAGGTGAAGCTTTCTTT.